A selection of T cell receptor beta chains follows, all from one sample in a study of blood T cell repertoires in COVID-19. The data were produced by immunoSEQ multiplex PCR, yet TCRdb's version contains in-frame clones alone and is incomplete. The profile shows approximately 180,000 clones, 70% to 90% of them singletons. Sample: peripheral blood. The receptors shown here come from a man in his fifties or sixties with acute or convalescent COVID-19. Each CDR3 is given with its conserved first and last residue. D genes are given only for firm matches. A row's size may be missing; if present it is once, few, many or a size class.

j_call clone_size v_call d_call cdr3_nt cdr3_aa
TRBJ1-2 . TRBV7-9 TRBD1 TGTGCCAGCAGCCTCCCGGGACAGGGCCTCTACACCTTC CASSLPGQGLYTF
TRBJ2-2 . TRBV7-9 . TGTGCCAGCAGCCAGGAACGGTTGAACACCGGGGAGCTGTTTTTT CASSQERLNTGELFF
TRBJ2-2 . TRBV7-7 . TGTGCCACAGCAGGGAACACCGGGGAGCTGTTTTTT CATAGNTGELFF
TRBJ1-6 . TRBV19 . TGTGCCAGTAGTCCCGAGTTCAATTCACCCCTCCACTTT CASSPEFNSPLHF
TRBJ1-5 many TRBV28 TRBD1 TGTGCCAGCACCACAGGGGCGTTTGGCAATCAGCCCCAGCATTTT CASTTGAFGNQPQHF
TRBJ1-3 . TRBV28 TRBD1 TGTGCCAGCAGTTCGGACAGGCTAAACTCTGGAAACACCATATATTTT CASSSDRLNSGNTIYF
TRBJ1-2 once TRBV28 . TGTGCCAGCAGTTTCCGGGTTAACTATGGCTACACCTTC CASSFRVNYGYTF
TRBJ2-1 . TRBV4-3 TRBD2 TGCGCCAGCAGCCAAGACAGCGGGAGGGTTTCCAATGAGCAGTTCTTC CASSQDSGRVSNEQFF
TRBJ2-5 . TRBV4-3 TRBD2 TGCGCCAGCAGCTACGGTAGCGGGAGTGGAGAGACCCAGTACTTC CASSYGSGSGETQYF
TRBJ2-5 . TRBV27 . TGTGCCAGCAGTCCTACAGGGCTGGAGACCCAGTACTTC CASSPTGLETQYF
TRBJ2-1 . TRBV6-6 . TGTGCCAGCGTACGGGAAAGGCAAAATGAGCAGTTCTTC CASVRERQNEQFF
TRBJ2-7 . TRBV27 . TGTGCCAGCAGCCCATATTTCAGCGGAAGCTCCTACGAGCAGTACTTC CASSPYFSGSSYEQYF
TRBJ2-1 . TRBV19 . TGTGCCAGTAGTATGATAACAGGCTCCTACAATGAGCAGTTCTTC CASSMITGSYNEQFF
TRBJ1-1 . TRBV5-1 TRBD1 TGCGCCAGCAGCTTGAGGACAGGGGACACTGAAGCTTTCTTT CASSLRTGDTEAFF
TRBJ1-6 . TRBV3-1/TRBV3-2 . TGTGCCAGCAGCCAAGGATCCCCCAGTTCACCCCTCCACTTT CASSQGSPSSPLHF
TRBJ1-5 . TRBV10-2 . TGCGCCAGCAGTGATTGGACAGACAATCAGCCCCAGCATTTT CASSDWTDNQPQHF
TRBJ2-5 . TRBV7-9 TRBD2 TGTGCCAGCAGCCTCTCTAGCGGGAGTTGGGAGACCCAGTACTTC CASSLSSGSWETQYF
TRBJ2-5 . TRBV9 TRBD2 TGTGCCAGCAGCGAAGGTGGCGGGAGAGATTGGGAGACCCAGTACTTC CASSEGGGRDWETQYF
TRBJ1-6 . TRBV10-3 . TGTGCCATCCGTGCAGCGAGGGTTGGATCACCCCTCCACTTT CAIRAARVGSPLHF
TRBJ2-7 . TRBV5-4 . TGTGCCAGCAGCTTCGGAGTAGCGGAATACGAGCAGTACTTC CASSFGVAEYEQYF
TRBJ2-4 . TRBV5-4 TRBD1 TGTGCCAGCAGCTTATGGGGGACAGGAGTTGACACTCAGTACTTC CASSLWGTGVDTQYF
TRBJ2-6 . TRBV4-1 TRBD2 TGCGCCAGCAGCCAAGCCCGGGGGGGAATCTCTGGGGCCAACGTCCTGACTTTC CASSQARGGISGANVLTF
TRBJ1-2 once TRBV9 . TGTGCCAGCAGCGACAAGGGGGTAAACTGTGGCTACACCTTC CASSDKGVNCGYTF
TRBJ2-2 . TRBV14 TRBD2 TGTGCCAGCAGCCAAGACCCAGGCGGGAGAAAGACCGGGGAGCTGTTTTTT CASSQDPGGRKTGELFF
TRBJ1-2 few TRBV7-2 . TGTGCCAGCAGCCCCGTAGTGTCATACTATGGCTACACCTTC CASSPVVSYYGYTF
TRBJ2-1 . TRBV11-3 TRBD2 TGTGCCAGCAGCTTGGCGGGACTAGCGGGAGAAGCGCAGTTCTTC CASSLAGLAGEAQFF
TRBJ2-2 few TRBV4-3 TRBD1 TGCGCCAGCAGCCAAGAGTATAAGGGGGCCACCGGGGAGCTGTTTTTT CASSQEYKGATGELFF
TRBJ2-5 . TRBV25-1 TRBD2 TGTGCCAGCAGTGAAATAGGGAGGGGGACCCAGTACTTC CASSEIGRGTQYF
TRBJ2-3 few TRBV11-3 TRBD1 TGTGCCAGCAGCTTAGGGACGAGGACAGGGGGCCCGATCGCAGATACGCAGTATTTT CASSLGTRTGGPIADTQYF
TRBJ2-7 . TRBV18 . TGTGCCAGCTCGCCTTTAGTGACCTACGAGCAGTACTTC CASSPLVTYEQYF
TRBJ1-5 . TRBV19 TRBD1 TGTGCCAGTAGTATAGTTGGGCTACAGGGGTCCCAGCATTTT CASSIVGLQGSQHF
TRBJ2-7 . TRBV3-1/TRBV3-2 . TGTGCCAGCAGCCAGACTCTGGGCGAGCAGTACTTC CASSQTLGEQYF
TRBJ1-5 . TRBV29-1 . TGCAGCGTTGAATTCGGGACTGGGCAGCCCCAGCATTTT CSVEFGTGQPQHF